What follows is one T cell receptor beta chain and its context. Its antigen is undetermined. The data belong to a study of T-cell reconstitution after alpha-beta-depleted transplantation in children. Study-wide results and caveats: After transplant, at about two months, alpha-beta T cells were reportedly derived from several hundred expanded graft clones. One year post-transplant, T-cell counts and diversity were largely derived from T cells produced anew.

For TCRbeta, the library was prepared with unique molecular identifiers. TCRdb re-called the PCR reads with MiXCR, one entry per CDR3 protein. The sample records 500,000 to 750,000 distinct CDR3 sequences, 27% being singletons. This TCR was sampled from a boy under three years old with Wiskott-Aldrich syndrome, due to receive a stem cell transplant. This sample comprised PBMCs, obtained before TCRalphabeta/CD19-depleted stem cell transplant.

CDR3 sequence reads: CASSPGLAGVGETQYF. The CDR3 coding sequence is TGCGCCAGCAGCCCGGGACTAGCGGGAGTAGGGGAGACCCAGTACTTC. The rearrangement uses TRBV5-1 and TRBJ2-5; 14 bases match TRBD2. The CDR3 runs to 16 residues. The V gene end was trimmed by 4 bases and the J gene end by 5 bases; junction bases not matched to a gene: 7. CDR1 is SGHRS and CDR2 is YFSETQ in the germline V gene.